In this sample, the clone carrying this TCR beta chain turned up many times. Input for naive CD8 libraries was roughly 19,000 to 1,000,000 sorted cells; the RNA fraction used was 10%, 30% or 50%. This sample stems from a study of molecular identifiers for immune sequencing clone quantification. Study summary: Within a replicate experiment, RNA obtained from either about 21,000 or 97,000 naive CD8 cells was divided into five aliquots, and four of those aliquots were then sequenced.

This CDR3 comprises 17 residues. Germline V gene lookup returns CDR1 SEHNR and CDR2 FQNEAQ (reference sequence). The V end was cut by 1 base, the J end by 2 bases, with 16 bases between. Bulk TCR libraries were made with methods that had been previously described and with listed TCR primers. TCRdb called the PCR reads again in MiXCR, with one record for every CDR3 protein. The sample comprises about 640,000 distinct CDR3 sequences, roughly 21% of which are singletons, and around 0.86% rests with the top ten. This chain joins TRBV7-9 and TRBJ2-3; D possibly corresponds to TRBD2 (5 bases). The origin of this receptor is a human donor in good health. Some libraries in this study had Jurkat cell RNA spiked in. Sequenced input: naive CD8+ T cells from blood, with Jurkat cell RNA spiked in. As for subset: FACS-sorted CD8+CD4-CCR7+CD45RA+ naive T cells. The CDR3 loop reads CASSLGEGVGHTDTQYF. In nucleotides, the CDR3 is TGTGCCAGCAGCTTAGGAGAGGGAGTTGGGCACACAGATACGCAGTATTTT.